This T cell receptor beta chain was retrieved from a study of T cell responses to AZD1222 COVID-19 vaccine. In the case of this clone: Its specificity is unknown.

Measured with immunoSEQ multiplex PCR; TCRdb has only the in-frame clones, and not every one. The sample holds 75,000 to 85,000 clones; roughly 90% are singletons and the top ten take under 1.5%. The study's findings and limits: Unmutated regions of variants are reportedly targeted by nearly half of spike-specific TCRs. Most donors were white British and more were female, and clonal diversity was possibly underestimated. The study identified only five or six AZD1222 recipients as seropositive at baseline.

CDR1 SGHTA and CDR2 FQGNSA come from the germline V gene. The CDR3 runs 14 residues. Trimming took off 5 bases at V and 2 bases at J, with 13 bases between the two ends. This rearrangement joins TRBV7-2 to TRBJ2-7; tentative D call: TRBD1 (6 bases). The sequence came from an adult who received the AZD1222 COVID-19 vaccine. Sample: peripheral blood, taken 28 days after the second AZD1222 dose. CDR3 in amino acids: CASSGTTGTYEQYF. The CDR3 DNA reads as TGTGCCAGCAGCGGAACGACAGGAACCTACGAGCAGTACTTC.